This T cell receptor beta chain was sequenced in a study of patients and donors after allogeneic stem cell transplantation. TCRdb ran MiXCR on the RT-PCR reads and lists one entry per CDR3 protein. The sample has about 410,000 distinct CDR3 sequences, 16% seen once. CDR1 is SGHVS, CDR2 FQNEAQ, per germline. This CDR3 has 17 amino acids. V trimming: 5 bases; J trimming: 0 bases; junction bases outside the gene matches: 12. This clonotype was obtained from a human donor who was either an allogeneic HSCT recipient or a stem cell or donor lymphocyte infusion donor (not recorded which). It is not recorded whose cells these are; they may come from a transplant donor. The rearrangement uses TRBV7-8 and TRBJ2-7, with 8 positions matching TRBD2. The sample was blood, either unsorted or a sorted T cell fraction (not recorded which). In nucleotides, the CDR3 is TGTGCCAGCAGCACCGGGAGGGGAACTCGGGGCTCCTACGAGCAGTACTTC. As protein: CASSTGRGTRGSYEQYF.